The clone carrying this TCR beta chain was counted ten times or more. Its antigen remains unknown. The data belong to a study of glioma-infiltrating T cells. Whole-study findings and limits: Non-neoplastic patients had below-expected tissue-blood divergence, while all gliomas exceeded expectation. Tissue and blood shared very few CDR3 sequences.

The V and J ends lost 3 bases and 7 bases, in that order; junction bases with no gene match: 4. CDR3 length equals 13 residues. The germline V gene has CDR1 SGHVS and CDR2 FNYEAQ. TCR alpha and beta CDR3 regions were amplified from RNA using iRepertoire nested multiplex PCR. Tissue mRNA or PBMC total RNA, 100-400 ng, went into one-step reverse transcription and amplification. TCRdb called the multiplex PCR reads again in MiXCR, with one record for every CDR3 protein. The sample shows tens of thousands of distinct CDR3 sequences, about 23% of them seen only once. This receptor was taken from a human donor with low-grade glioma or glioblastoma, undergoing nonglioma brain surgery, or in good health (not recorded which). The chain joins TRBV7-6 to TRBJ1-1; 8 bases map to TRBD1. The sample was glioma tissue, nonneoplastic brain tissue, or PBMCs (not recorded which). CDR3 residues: CASSFRGPFEAFF. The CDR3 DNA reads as TGTGCCAGCAGCTTCAGGGGGCCTTTTGAAGCTTTCTTT.